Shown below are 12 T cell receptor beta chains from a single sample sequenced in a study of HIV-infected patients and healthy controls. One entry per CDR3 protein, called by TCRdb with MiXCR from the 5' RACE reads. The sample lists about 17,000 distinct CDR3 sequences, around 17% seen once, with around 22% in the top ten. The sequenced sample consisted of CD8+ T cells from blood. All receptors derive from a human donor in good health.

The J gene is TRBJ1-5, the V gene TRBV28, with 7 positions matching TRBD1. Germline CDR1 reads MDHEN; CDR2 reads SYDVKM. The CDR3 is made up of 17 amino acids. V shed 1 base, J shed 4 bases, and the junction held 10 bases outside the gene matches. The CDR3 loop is CASSLSSGTDANQPQHF. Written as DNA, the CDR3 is TGTGCCAGCAGTTTATCCTCCGGGACAGACGCGAATCAGCCCCAGCATTTT.

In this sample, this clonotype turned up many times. CDR3 coding DNA: TGCGCCAGCAGCTCCGCTACAGAGGATACGCAGTATTTT. It is translated as CASSSATEDTQYF. V is TRBV5-1 and J is TRBJ2-3; the D is unclear. V gave up 3 bases and J gave up 6 bases, with 11 bases separating them. CDR1 is SGHRS, CDR2 YFSETQ, per germline. The length of the CDR3 is 13 residues.

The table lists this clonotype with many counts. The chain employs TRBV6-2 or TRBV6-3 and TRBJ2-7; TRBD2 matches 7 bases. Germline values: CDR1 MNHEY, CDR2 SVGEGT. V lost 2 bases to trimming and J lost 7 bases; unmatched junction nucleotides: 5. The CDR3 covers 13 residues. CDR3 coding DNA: TGTGCCAGCAGTTACCTTCAGGGAGGGGAGCAGTACTTC. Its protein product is CASSYLQGGEQYF.

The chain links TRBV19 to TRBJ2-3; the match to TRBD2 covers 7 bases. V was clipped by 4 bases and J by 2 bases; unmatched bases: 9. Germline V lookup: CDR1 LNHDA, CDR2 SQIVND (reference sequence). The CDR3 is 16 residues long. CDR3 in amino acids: CASSNVAGDYTDTQYF. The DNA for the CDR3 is TGTGCCAGTAGTAATGTGGCGGGAGATTACACAGATACGCAGTATTTT.

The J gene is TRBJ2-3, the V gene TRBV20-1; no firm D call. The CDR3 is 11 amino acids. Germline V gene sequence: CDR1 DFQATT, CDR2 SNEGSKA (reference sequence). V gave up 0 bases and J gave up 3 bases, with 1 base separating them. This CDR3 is CSARDTDTQYF. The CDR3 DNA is TGCAGTGCTAGAGATACAGATACGCAGTATTTT.

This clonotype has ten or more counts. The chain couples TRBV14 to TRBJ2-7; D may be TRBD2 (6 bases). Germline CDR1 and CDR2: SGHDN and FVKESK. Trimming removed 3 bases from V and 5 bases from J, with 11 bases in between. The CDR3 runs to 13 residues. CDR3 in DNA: TGTGCCAGCAGCCAGGGCGGGGTCCACGAGCAGTACTTC. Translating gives CASSQGGVHEQYF.

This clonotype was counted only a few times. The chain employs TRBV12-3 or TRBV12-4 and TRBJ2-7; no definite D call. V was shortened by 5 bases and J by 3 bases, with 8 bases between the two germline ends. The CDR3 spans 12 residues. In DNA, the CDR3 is TGTGCCAGCAGTGACGGAAACTACGAGCAGTACTTC. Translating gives CASSDGNYEQYF.

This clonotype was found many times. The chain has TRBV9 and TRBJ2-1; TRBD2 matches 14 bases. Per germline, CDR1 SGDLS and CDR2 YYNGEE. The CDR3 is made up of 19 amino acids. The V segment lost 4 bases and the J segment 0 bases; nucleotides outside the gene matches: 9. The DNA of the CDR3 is TGTGCCAGCAGCCCTGGGACAGGGACTAGCGGGAGCTCCTACAATGAGCAGTTCTTC. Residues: CASSPGTGTSGSSYNEQFF. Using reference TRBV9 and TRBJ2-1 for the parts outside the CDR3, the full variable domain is DSGVTQTPKHLITATGQRVTLRCSPRSGDLSVYWYQQSLDQGLQFLIQYYNGEERAKGNILERFSAQQFPDLHSELNLSSLELGDSALYFCASSPGTGTSGSSYNEQFFGPGTRLTVL.

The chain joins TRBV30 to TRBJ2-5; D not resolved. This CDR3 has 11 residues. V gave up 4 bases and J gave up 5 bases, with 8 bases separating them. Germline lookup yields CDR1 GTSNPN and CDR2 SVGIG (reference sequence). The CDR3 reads CAWMLGETQYF. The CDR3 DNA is TGTGCCTGGATGCTGGGGGAGACCCAGTACTTC.

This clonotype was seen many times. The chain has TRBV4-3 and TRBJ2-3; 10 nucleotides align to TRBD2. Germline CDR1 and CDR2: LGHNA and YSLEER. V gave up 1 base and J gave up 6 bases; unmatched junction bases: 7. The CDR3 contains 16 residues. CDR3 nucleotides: TGCGCCAGCAGCCAAGTAACTAGCGGGGTGAGCGATACGCAGTATTTT. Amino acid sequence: CASSQVTSGVSDTQYF.

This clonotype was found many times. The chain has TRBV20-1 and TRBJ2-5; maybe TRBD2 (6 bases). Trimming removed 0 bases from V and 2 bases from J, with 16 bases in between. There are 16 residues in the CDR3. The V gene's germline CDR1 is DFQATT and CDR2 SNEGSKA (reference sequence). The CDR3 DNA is TGCAGTGCTAGAGATAGGGACGGGGGAAAACAAGAGACCCAGTACTTC. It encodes CSARDRDGGKQETQYF.

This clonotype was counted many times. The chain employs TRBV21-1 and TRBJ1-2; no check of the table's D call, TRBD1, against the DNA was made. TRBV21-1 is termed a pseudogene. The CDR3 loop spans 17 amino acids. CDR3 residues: CASSKVRTPEARYGYTF. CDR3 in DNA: TGTGCCAGCAGCAAAGTCAGGACACCCGAGGCCCGCTATGGCTACACCTTC.